This T cell receptor (beta chain) was found in a study of graft-versus-host responses after intestinal transplantation. Study findings and constraints: GvH clones surfaced in recipient marrow, some emerging earlier in ileum or blood.

Deletions cut 1 base from V and 4 bases from J, with 11 bases between. Germline CDR1 LGHNA, CDR2 YNFKEQ. This CDR3 contains 15 residues. The repertoire was sequenced with immunoSEQ multiplex PCR; TCRdb's copy has only in-frame clones and lacks some. This table holds approximately 100,000 clones, 86% found once. As regards this clone: Its cognate antigen is unknown.

V is TRBV4-2 and J is TRBJ1-5; a possible D gene is TRBD1 (6 bases). This sample comprised PBMCs, obtained 255 days after intestinal transplant. This sequence was found in a human patient who received an intestinal transplant, so some T cells may come from the graft donor. The CDR3 region is CASSQAPDRNQPQHF. In DNA form, the CDR3 reads TGTGCCAGCAGCCAAGCCCCCGACAGGAATCAGCCCCAGCATTTT.